This T cell receptor beta chain came from a study of human thymus T cells. Overall study findings and caveats: Related research has reported that thymic repertoires overlap highly among unrelated individuals. Apparent bias marked the V and J gene usage of thymic and blood repertoires.

Comment on this clone: Its antigen is currently unknown.

There are 14 residues in the CDR3. The germline CDR1 and CDR2 sequences are LGHNT and FRNRAP. Trimming shortened V by 1 base and J by 4 bases, and 10 bases separated the two germline ends. Some clones are missing from TCRdb's copy, which holds only in-frame ones; the method was immunoSEQ multiplex PCR. The table includes around 70,000 clones, 90% to 95% detected once. Thymic material originated from resections removed in the course of corrective heart surgery. This chain links TRBV12-5 with TRBJ1-1, with a possible D match to TRBD1 (5 bases). The TCR originated in a girl under three years old with a congenital heart defect but otherwise immunologically healthy. Sequenced: thymus tissue. CDR3 sequence reads: CASGLEGRATEAFF. The CDR3 nucleotides read TGTGCTAGTGGTTTGGAGGGACGGGCCACTGAAGCTTTCTTT.